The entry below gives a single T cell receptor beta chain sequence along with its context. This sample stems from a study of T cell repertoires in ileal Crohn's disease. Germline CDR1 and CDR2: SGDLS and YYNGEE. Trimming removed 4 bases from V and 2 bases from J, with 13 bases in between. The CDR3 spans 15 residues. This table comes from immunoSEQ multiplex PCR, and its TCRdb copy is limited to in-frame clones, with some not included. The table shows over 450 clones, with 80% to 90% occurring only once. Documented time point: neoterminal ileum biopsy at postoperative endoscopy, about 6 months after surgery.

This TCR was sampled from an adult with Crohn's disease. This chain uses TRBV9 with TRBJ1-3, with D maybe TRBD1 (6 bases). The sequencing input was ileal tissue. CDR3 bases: TGTGCCAGCAGCCGAGGGCAGGGGACTGGAAACACCATATATTTT. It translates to CASSRGQGTGNTIYF.